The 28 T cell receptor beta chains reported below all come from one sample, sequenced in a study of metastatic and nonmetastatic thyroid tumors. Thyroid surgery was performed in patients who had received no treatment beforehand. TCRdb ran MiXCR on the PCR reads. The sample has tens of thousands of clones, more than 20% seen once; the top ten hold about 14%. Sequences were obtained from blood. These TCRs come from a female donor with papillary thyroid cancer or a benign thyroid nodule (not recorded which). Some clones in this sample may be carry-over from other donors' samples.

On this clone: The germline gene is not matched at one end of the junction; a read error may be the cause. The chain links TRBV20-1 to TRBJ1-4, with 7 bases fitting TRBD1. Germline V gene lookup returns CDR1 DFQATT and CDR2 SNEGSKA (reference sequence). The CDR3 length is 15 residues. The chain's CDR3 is CSAMGQLWTGEKLSF. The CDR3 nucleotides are TGCAGTGCTATGGGACAGTTGTGGACGGGCGAAAAACTGTCTTTT.

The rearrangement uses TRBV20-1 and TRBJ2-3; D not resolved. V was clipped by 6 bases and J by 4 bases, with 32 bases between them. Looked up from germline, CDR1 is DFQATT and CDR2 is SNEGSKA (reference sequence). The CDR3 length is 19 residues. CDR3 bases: TGCAGTGCCGCGTCCTGGACGGCCATCCCGACTGTCCGAGCAGATACGCAGTATTTT. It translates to CSAASWTAIPTVRADTQYF.

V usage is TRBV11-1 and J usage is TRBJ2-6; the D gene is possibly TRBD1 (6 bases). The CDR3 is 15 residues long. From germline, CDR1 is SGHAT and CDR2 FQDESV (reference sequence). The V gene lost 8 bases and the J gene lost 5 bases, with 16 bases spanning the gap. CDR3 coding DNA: TGTGCCAGCTCGGACAGATTTTCTTGGGCCAACGTCCTGACTTTC. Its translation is CASSDRFSWANVLTF. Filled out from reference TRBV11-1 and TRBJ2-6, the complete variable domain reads EAEVAQSPRYKITEKSQAVAFWCDPISGHATLYWYRQILGQGPELLVQFQDESVVDDSQLPKDRFSAERLKGVDSTLKIQPAELGDSAMYLCASSDRFSWANVLTFGAGSRLTVL.

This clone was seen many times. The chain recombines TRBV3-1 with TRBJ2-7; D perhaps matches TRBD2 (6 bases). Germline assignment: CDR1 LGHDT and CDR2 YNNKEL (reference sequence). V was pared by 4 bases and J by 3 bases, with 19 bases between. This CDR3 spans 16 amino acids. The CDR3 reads CASSRTVEGIDYEQYF. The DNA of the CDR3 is TGTGCCAGCAGCCGCACCGTGGAGGGGATAGACTACGAGCAGTACTTC.

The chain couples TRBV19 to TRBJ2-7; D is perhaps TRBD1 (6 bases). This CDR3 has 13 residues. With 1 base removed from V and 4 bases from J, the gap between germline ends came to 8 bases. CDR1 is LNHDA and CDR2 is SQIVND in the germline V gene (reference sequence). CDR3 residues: CASSIGTVYEQYF. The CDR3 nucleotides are TGTGCCAGTAGTATAGGGACAGTTTACGAGCAGTACTTC. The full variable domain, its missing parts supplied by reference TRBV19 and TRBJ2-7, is DGGITQSPKYLFRKEGQNVTLSCEQNLNHDAMYWYRQDPGQGLRLIYYSQIVNDFQKGDIAEGYSVSREKKESFPLTVTSAQKNPTAFYLCASSIGTVYEQYFGPGTRLTVT.

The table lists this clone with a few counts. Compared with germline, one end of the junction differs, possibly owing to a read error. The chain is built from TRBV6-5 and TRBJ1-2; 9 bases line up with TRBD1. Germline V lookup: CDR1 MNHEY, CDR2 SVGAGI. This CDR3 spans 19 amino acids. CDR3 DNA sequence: TGTGCCAGCAGTTACTCGTACCCGGGACAGGGAAACCCCAAATATGGCTGCACCTTC. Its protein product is CASSYSYPGQGNPKYGCTF.

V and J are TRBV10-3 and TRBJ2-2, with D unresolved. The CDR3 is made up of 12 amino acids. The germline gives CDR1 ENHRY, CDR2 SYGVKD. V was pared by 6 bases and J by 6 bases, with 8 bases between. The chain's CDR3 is CAIRLIAGELFF. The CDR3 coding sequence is TGTGCCATCAGATTGATAGCCGGGGAGCTGTTTTTT.

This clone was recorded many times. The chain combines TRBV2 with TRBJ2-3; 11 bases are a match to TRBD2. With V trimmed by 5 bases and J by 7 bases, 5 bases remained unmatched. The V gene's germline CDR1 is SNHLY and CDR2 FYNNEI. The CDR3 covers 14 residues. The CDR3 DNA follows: TGTGCCAGCAGTCGGACTAGCGGGCGGAATACGCAGTATTTT. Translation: CASSRTSGRNTQYF.

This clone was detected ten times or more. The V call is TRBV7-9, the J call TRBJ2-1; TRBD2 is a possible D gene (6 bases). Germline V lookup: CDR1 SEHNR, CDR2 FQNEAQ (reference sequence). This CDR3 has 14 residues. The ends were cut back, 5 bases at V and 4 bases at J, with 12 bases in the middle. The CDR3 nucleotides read TGTGCCAGCAGCCTCGCCAGCGGGTACAATGAGCAGTTCTTC. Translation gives CASSLASGYNEQFF.

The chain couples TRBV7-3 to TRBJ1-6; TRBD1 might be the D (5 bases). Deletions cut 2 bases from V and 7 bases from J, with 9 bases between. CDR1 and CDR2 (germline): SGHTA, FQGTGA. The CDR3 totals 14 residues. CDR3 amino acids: CASSLDSLNSPLHF. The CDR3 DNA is TGTGCCAGCAGCTTAGACAGCCTCAATTCACCCCTCCACTTT.

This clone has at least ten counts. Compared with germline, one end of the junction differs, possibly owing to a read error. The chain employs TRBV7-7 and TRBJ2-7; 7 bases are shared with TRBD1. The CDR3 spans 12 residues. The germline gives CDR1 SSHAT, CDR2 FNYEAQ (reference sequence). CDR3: CASSPDRVEQYF. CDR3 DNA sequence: TGTGCTAGCAGCCCTGACAGGGTCGAGCAGTACTTC.

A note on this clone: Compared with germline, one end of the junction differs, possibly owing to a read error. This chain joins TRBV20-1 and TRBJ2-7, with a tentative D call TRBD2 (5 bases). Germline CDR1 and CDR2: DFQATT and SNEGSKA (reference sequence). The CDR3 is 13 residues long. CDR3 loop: CSASEDGGHEQHF. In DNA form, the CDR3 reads TGCAGTGCTAGTGAGGACGGAGGCCACGAGCAGCACTTC.

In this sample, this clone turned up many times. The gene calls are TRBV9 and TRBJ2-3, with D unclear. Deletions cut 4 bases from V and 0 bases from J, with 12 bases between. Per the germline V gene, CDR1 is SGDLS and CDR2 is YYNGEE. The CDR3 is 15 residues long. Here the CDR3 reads CASSSWTGSTDTQYF. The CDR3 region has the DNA TGTGCCAGCAGCTCCTGGACCGGTAGCACAGATACGCAGTATTTT.

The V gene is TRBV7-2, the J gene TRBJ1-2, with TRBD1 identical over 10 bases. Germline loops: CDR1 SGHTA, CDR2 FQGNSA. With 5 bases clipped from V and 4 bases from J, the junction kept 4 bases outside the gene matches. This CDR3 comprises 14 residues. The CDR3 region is CASSATGGGYGYTF. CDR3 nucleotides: TGTGCCAGCAGCGCGACAGGGGGCGGCTATGGCTACACCTTC.

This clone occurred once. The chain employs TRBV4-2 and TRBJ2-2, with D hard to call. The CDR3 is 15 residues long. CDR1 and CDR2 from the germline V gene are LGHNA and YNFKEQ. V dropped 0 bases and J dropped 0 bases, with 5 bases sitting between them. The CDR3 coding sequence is TGTGCCAGCAGCCAAGATGGTCCGAACACCGGGGAGCTGTTTTTT. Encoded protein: CASSQDGPNTGELFF.

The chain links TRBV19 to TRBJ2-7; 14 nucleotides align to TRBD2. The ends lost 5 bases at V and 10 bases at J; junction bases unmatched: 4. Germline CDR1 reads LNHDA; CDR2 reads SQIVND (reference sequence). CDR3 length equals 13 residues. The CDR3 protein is CASSSGTSGSQYF. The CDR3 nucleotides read TGTGCCAGTAGTTCCGGGACTAGCGGGAGTCAGTACTTC. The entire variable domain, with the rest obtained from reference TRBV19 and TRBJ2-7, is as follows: DGGITQSPKYLFRKEGQNVTLSCEQNLNHDAMYWYRQDPGQGLRLIYYSQIVNDFQKGDIAEGYSVSREKKESFPLTVTSAQKNPTAFYLCASSSGTSGSQYFGPGTRLTVT.

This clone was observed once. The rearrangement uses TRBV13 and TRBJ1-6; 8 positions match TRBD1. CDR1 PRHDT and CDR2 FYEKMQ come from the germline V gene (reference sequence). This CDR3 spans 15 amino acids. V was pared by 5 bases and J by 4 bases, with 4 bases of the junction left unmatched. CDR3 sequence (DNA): TGTGCCAGCAGCGTGGACAGGGCGTATAATTCACCCCTCCACTTT. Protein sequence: CASSVDRAYNSPLHF.

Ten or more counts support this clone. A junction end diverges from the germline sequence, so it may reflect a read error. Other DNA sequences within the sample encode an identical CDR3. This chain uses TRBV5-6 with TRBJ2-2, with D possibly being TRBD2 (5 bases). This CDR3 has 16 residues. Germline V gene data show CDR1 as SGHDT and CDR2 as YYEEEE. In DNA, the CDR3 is TGTGCCAGCAGCTTGGGTCTAGAATTCTACGCCGGGGAGCTGTTCTTT. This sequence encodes CASSLGLEFYAGELFF.

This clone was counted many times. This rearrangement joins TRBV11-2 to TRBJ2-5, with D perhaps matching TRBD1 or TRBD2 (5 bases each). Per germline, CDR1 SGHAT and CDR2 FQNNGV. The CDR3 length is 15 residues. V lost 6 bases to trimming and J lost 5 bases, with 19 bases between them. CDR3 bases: TGTGCCAGCAGTTTGGCTACAGGAACGGGGGAGACCCAGTACTTC. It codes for CASSLATGTGETQYF.

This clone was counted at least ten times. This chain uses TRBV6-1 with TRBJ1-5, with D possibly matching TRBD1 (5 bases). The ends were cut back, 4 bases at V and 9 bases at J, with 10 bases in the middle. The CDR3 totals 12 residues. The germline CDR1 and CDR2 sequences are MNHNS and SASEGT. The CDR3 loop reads CASSGQPAPQHF. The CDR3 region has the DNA TGTGCCAGCAGTGGACAGCCGGCGCCCCAGCATTTT.

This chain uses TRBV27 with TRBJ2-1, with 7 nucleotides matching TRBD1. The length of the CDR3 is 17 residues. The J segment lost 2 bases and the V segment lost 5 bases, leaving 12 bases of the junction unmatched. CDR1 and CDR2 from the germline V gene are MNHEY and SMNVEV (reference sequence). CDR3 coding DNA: TGTGCCAGCAGTCTCCAAATCCGGGACAGAGCCTACAATGAGCAGTTCTTC. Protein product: CASSLQIRDRAYNEQFF.

The CDR3 coding sequence is TGTGCCAGCAGTTACTCCGGGACGGACCAAGAGACCCAGTACTTC. Protein sequence: CASSYSGTDQETQYF. V and J are TRBV6-2 or TRBV6-3 and TRBJ2-5; D is perhaps TRBD1 or TRBD2 (5 bases each). Deletions cut 0 bases from V and 0 bases from J, with 8 bases between. Germline-derived CDR1 and CDR2 are MNHEY and SVGEGT. The CDR3 extends over 15 amino acids.

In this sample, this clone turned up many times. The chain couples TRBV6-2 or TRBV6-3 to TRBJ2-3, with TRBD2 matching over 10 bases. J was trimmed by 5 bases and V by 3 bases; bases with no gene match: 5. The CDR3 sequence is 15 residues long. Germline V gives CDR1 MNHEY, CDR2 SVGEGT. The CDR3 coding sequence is TGTGCCAGCAGTTATGGTCTAGCGGGAGTAGATACGCAGTATTTT. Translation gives CASSYGLAGVDTQYF.

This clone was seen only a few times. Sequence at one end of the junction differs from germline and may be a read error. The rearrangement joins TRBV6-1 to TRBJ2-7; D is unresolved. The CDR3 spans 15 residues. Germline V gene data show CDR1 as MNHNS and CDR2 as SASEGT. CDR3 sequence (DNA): TGTGCTAGCAGTGAAGCTGCCGAAAACTCCTACGAGCAGTACTTC. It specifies CASSEAAENSYEQYF.

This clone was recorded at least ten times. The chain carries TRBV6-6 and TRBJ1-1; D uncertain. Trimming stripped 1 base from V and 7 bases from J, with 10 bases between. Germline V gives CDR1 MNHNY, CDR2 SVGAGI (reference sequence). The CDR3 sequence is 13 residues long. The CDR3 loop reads CASSYLGISEAFF. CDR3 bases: TGTGCCAGCAGTTACTTGGGTATTAGTGAAGCTTTCTTT.

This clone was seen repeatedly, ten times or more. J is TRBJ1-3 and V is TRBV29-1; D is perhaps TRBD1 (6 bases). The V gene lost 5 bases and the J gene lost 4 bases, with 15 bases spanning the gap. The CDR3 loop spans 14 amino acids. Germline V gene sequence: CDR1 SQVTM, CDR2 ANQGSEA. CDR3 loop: CSVRRPTGGNTIYF. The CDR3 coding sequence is TGCAGCGTTCGACGCCCTACAGGGGGAAACACCATATATTTT.

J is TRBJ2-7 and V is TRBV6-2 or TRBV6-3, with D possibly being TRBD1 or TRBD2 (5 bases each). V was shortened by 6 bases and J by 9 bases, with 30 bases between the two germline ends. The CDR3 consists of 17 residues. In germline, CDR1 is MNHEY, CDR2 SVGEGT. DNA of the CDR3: TGTGCCAGCAGGCATCTTATTCCGGTACTCTTGCATGGGGGGCAGTACTTC. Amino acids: CASRHLIPVLLHGGQYF.

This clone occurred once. The CDR3 bases are TGTGCCAGCAGCTCTGGGCCAGGGGGGTCCTACGAGCAGTACTTC. Protein sequence: CASSSGPGGSYEQYF. The chain employs TRBV5-4 and TRBJ2-7, with a weak D call TRBD1 (7 bases). V was clipped by 3 bases and J by 1 base, with 14 bases between them. Germline V gene data show CDR1 as SGHNT and CDR2 as YYREEE (reference sequence). The CDR3 spans 15 residues.